The text below deals with one TCR beta chain. Its recognized antigen is unknown. Per-base qualities were not stored, and no clone one base away is much larger. These data belong to a study of blood T cells in healthy people across ages (dated by TCRdb to about 2015). With regard to the full study: In model experiments, roughly one uniquely barcoded TCR beta cDNA molecule per two T cells was captured by template switching. To track age-related changes in TCR beta repertoire diversity, the study relied on deep sequencing normalized with unique cDNA molecular identifiers. Four age groups were formed from the donors: young (average roughly 15 years), middle-aged (around 40), aged (approximately 60) and long-lived (approximately 80). To avoid experimental bias, donors of different ages were spread randomly across the sequencing lanes. For two donors (one aged 18 to 29 and one aged 80 or older), the study analyzed two additional independent replicas of 1 million unique cDNA reads from the same blood draw. Broader findings and caveats from the paper: Observed TCR beta diversity correlated strongly with the percentage of naive T cells measured by flow cytometry. Because profiling used bulk unsorted PBMCs, naive and antigen-experienced compartments could not be compared conclusively. Compared with the aged group, more naive CD4+ T cells, fewer expanded clones and increased TCR diversity were shown by the long-lived group, suggesting age selection. Estimates of total diversity based on one million sequenced T cells were regarded as lower bounds and as underestimates. Donor CMV infection status was unknown, potentially confounding age-related changes in expanded clonotypes. As age increased, observed TCR beta diversity per million T cells dropped in a roughly linear way, and a significant reduction was already evident by age around 41.

Reading the germline V gene (reference sequence) gives CDR1 DFQATT and CDR2 SNEGSKA. V loses 0 bases of germline sequence and J loses 1 base, and the interval between the two ends is 7 bases. CDR3 length: 13 amino acids, cysteine to phenylalanine. The entry retains the CDR3 DNA only, 39 bases that are in frame from base 1. Library creation used 5' RACE. The sample was run on an Illumina HiSeq 2500. A second PCR of roughly 7 to 11 cycles was performed with a sample-barcoded 5' primer and a J-beta primer mix. Each TCR beta cDNA molecule received a unique molecular identifier from a template-switch 5' adaptor carrying 12 random nucleotides. Each sample yielded at least 2.5 million CDR3-containing paired-end reads. First-strand cDNA synthesis was performed from all RNA using the Mint cDNA synthesis kit, with priming by a TRBC-specific oligonucleotide. Following uracil-DNA glycosylase treatment, a first 18-cycle PCR with universal primers M1SS and BC2_uni_R was performed on all cDNA. Per the authors' processing: Each sample was normalized by randomly selecting 1 million high-quality reads, each carrying a distinct molecular identifier. Instead of being binned into consensus sequences, reads with shared molecular identifiers were discarded. MiTCR, set to a Q25 quality threshold and the strictest error-elimination algorithm, was used for CDR3 identification, clonotype clustering and error correction. A nonparametric unseen species model with Euler transformation was used to estimate lower-bound total TCR beta diversity. TCRdb itself trimmed the public reads at Q25 with fastp, ran MiXCR and retained productive beta chains. Under each unique CDR3 protein, matching rows form one entry showing the most common genes and DNA. For this entry, the V and J calls and clone size follow TCRdb and not the study's own pipeline. Here the sample has about 1.8 million distinct CDR3 sequences; 49% occur a single time. The top ten clonotypes cover less than 2.5% of the sample.

The donors were under 40 Caucasian individuals from Russia, aged roughly 6 to 90 years, who were systemically healthy. Each donor gave approximately 9.3 milliliters of peripheral blood, collected into EDTA-treated Vacutainer tubes. PBMCs were isolated by Ficoll-Paque density-gradient centrifugation, with at least 6 million obtained per sample. Trizol reagent was used to extract total RNA from the PBMCs, yielding at least 5 micrograms per sample. For every donor, flow cytometry on a PBMC aliquot measured the percentage of naive CD45RAhigh/CD27high T cells. The rearrangement joined TRBV20-1 to TRBJ2-7; the D gene identity is not certain. The sequenced sample was blood. The source of this sequence is a woman aged 35 to 49 in good health. The DNA is TGCAGTGCTAGAGATAAGTATTCCTACGAGCAGTACTTC. Its amino acids are CSARDKYSYEQYF.